The sequence of this T cell receptor beta chain was determined in a study of cytomegalovirus exposure and HLA in healthy donors (dated by TCRdb to the late 2010s). At the level of the whole study: According to an earlier analysis of around 600 of the donors, about 180 million T cells yielded roughly 110 million unique TCR beta sequences and around 300 Gb of sequence data. Because of strong linkage in the cohort, four to six DR-DQ haplotypes were treated as single units for association and clustering. Besides the first cohort of approximately 670 subjects, a separate validation cohort made up of over 95 different subjects was used. Of the 398 genotyped donors, 81% were placed in the genetic ancestry cluster associated with self-reported Caucasian donors. The T cell repertoires of around 670 subjects were profiled by immunosequencing and related to cytomegalovirus serostatus. The study aimed to test whether signatures of past pathogen exposure could be identified by cataloging public T cell receptors. Both class I and class II loci were covered by HLA typing, at four-digit resolution. Donor age, sex, ethnicity and CMV serostatus were collected together with the repertoire data. The later analysis used no new phenotypic data to find candidate immune exposures, relying instead on TCR beta sequences and their occurrence across donors. To study patterns of TCR occurrence, a later analysis re-analyzed previously published TCR beta repertoires from several hundred donors and added high-resolution HLA genotyping. To predict cytomegalovirus infection status, the study combined high-throughput TCR immunosequencing, statistical association of individual TCRs with disease status, and machine learning. The number of typed donors differed by locus: roughly 629-640 for A, B, C, DRB1 and DQB1; some 500 for DQA1; 606 for DPA1; and some 450 for DPB1. An earlier analysis of fewer than 700 of the donors applied high-throughput TCR beta sequencing to assess whether each TCR beta V gene segment acted as functional or pseudogenic. A later genetic analysis used genome-wide SNP genotypes for about 55% of the 666 donors, treating that subset as a discovery cohort. An early release that covered approximately 600 HLA-typed donors contained 300 to 350 gigabases of sequencing data and some 87 million unique TCR sequences. Every discovery cohort repertoire had been produced on one sequencing platform. Among roughly 400 genotyped donors of the cohort, an average of approximately 240,000 unique TCR beta nucleotide sequences were sequenced per donor, roughly 20% of them non-productive.

The CDR3 sequence holds 14 residues, the cysteine and phenylalanine included. The entry retains the CDR3 DNA only, 42 bases that are in frame from base 1. Per the germline V gene, SGHTS is the CDR1 and YDEGEE is the CDR2. V is reduced by 3 bases and J by 2 bases, leaving a spacing of 9 bases between them. The protocol used for the library was the immunoSEQ multiplex PCR assay. For the multiplex PCR, a mixture combining 60 forward primers for TCR Vbeta segments and 13 reverse primers for TCR Jbeta segments was used. The CDR3 region of rearranged TCR beta genes was amplified from genomic DNA with a multiplex PCR assay. Amplified TCR beta libraries were sequenced as 87-base-pair reads on the Illumina HiSeq System. In the source study's methods: Across the roughly 670 repertoires, a later analysis counted approximately 75 million unique TCR beta chains, roughly 11 million of which were shared by at least two donors. To remove PCR and sequencing errors, raw reads were error-corrected and collapsed into unique sequences using a nearest-neighbor algorithm that merged closely related sequences. CDR3 sequences were aligned to IMGT reference sequences to assign V, D and J gene segments. Each retained sequence needed at least a six-nucleotide match to both a V gene segment and a J gene segment. Rearrangements were classified as productive when the CDR3 lacked stop codons and remained in frame with V and J, and all other rearrangements were classified as non-productive. Following IMGT convention, CDR3 was defined as the stretch from the second conserved V-encoded cysteine up to the conserved J-encoded phenylalanine. In an earlier analysis of 550 to 650 of the donors, sequences lacking an unambiguous match to a single V gene segment were excluded. In an earlier analysis of several hundred of the donors, V segments were called functional above 56.7% productive rearrangements and were called segregating when the between-donor standard deviation exceeded 5%. A statistical classification framework was developed to diagnose cytomegalovirus status using the catalog of TCR beta chain sequences. In a later analysis, TCR nucleotide sequences were compared against IMGT/GENE-DB human TR gene sequences so that V and J genes could be assigned. A later analysis assigned CDR3 sequences and most-parsimonious VDJ recombination scenarios with the TCRdist pipeline. In a later analysis, every TCR beta chain was defined by the combination of its CDR3 amino acid sequence and its V-gene family, and reads without a unique V-gene family were dropped. In a later analysis, 450 to 600 highly shared, low-generation-probability nucleotide sequences were removed to address suspected cross-contamination and a sequencing artifact. In a later analysis, a clonal expansion index was calculated for each public chain from normalized within-repertoire ranks of inferred template counts. A later analysis computed generation probabilities with a VDJ recombination model fitted to out-of-frame rearrangements, and checked the results against IGoR. In a later analysis, TCR-TCR, TCR-HLA and TCR-CMV co-occurrence was scored with hypergeometric tests, and a repertoire-size bias correction was applied to TCR pairs. False discovery rates were estimated in a later analysis by permuting HLA or CMV assignments 20 times. A later analysis grouped co-occurring TCRs with DBSCAN, adding TCRdist sequence similarity when clustering within HLA-allele-positive subsets. For co-occurrence clustering, repertoires with fewer than 30,000 or more than 120,000 public chains were excluded, along with roughly 5 repertoires with anomalous nucleotide sharing. TCRdb carries this immuneACCESS record with in-frame sequences only. Its versions omit some clonotypes, under half of them owing to an unresolved V gene in the studies checked, with the rest unexplained. Clonal size and the V and J genes are those of that table, whereas D and trimming came from the DNA. For this sample there are roughly 190,000 clones; around 80% appear just once. Approximately 1.1% of the sample comes from the top ten.

The cohort consisted of hundreds of healthy bone marrow donors. Cohort members were all nominally healthy when sampled, although unrecorded immune exposures were likely present. The donor tested CMV seronegative, placing the donor among the 350 to 400 seronegative members of the cohort. A peripheral blood sample was provided by each donor, and peripheral blood mononuclear cells were used for TCR beta sequencing. The Qiagen DNeasy Blood Extraction Kit was used to extract genomic DNA from the blood cell samples. Beyond this particular receptor, the publication reports: Presence/absence analyses assumed roughly uniform sequencing depth across donors, an assumption that may not hold. A later genetic analysis reported fewer N-insertions in productive TCRs among donors in an Asian-associated ancestry cluster than the roughly 640-donor mean. Assigning TCR associations to individual alleles was difficult when HLA alleles, especially DR and DQ, strongly co-occurred. The authors suggested that the approach could potentially be generalized to other disease states and immunological phenotypes. The sequencing pipeline was judged likely to have produced a cluster of highly shared sequence variants as a technical artifact. Because HLA typing was missing for some donors at each locus, association tests included only the typed subset. In a later analysis, HLA-associated TCR beta chains showed more clonal expansion and lower generation probabilities than non-associated chains that were equally common. According to a later analysis, TCR association rates differed among HLA loci, with DRB1 alleles showing the most associated TCRs and HLA-C alleles showing the fewest. A later analysis reported that several top co-occurrence clusters appeared linked to parvovirus B19, influenza, CMV and Epstein-Barr virus. Correlated functional status among segregating V segments might be attributable to linkage disequilibrium, but an unknown experimental factor could not be ruled out. Because counts were too low, seventeen rarely observed V segments, including chromosome 9 orphons, were left out of the earlier analysis of over 550 of the donors. Broadly in line with IMGT annotations, most TCR beta V segments showed up in productive rearrangements about 87% or about 30% of the time in an earlier analysis of approximately 640 of the donors. A further reported finding was that TCR beta sequences accurately predicted the HLA-A and HLA-B alleles for most subjects in the first cohort. In vitro tests confirmed that three of the cytomegalovirus-associated TCR beta chains recognize cytomegalovirus antigens. The classifier was reported to diagnose cytomegalovirus status with high specificity and sensitivity in both the original and validation cohorts. An association between a missense DCLRE1C variant and V-gene and J-gene trimming of TCR beta chains was found in a later genetic analysis and replicated in an independent cohort. Most TCR sequences were seen in very few donors, while some public TCRs were found in many individuals. The study listed around 160 TCR beta chains as associated with cytomegalovirus. In this cohort, only TCR beta chains were sequenced, and detectable features were limited by the absence of alpha or paired-chain data. At a false discovery rate of 0.05, a later analysis linked 15,000 to 20,000 TCR beta sequences to specific HLA alleles. Most CMV-associated TCR beta chains appeared to be HLA-restricted in a later analysis, and the HLA associations seemed to be driven largely by CMV exposure. Some IMGT-functional V segments, including TRBV6-2 and TRBV6-3, could not be distinguished by the 87-base-pair reads and were therefore excluded. CMV serostatus was the only immune exposure information available for the cohort.

About this clone: This receptor's antigen is unknown. Base qualities are not at hand, and no much larger clone is one base apart.

Sequences were obtained from PBMCs. The chain is assembled from TRBV5-8 and TRBJ1-5; TRBD1 is possibly the D segment (5 matching bases). This clonotype originated in a woman aged 35 to 49 in good health and CMV-seronegative. The CDR3 amino acid sequence is: CASSSRGGNQPQHF. The bases are TGTGCCAGCAGCTCGCGGGGCGGCAATCAGCCCCAGCATTTT.